The following is a TCR beta chain sequence with its context. Its antigen is still unknown. Base qualities were left out, and no much larger clone turns up one base away. The data originate from a study of shared clonotypes between healthy human individuals (dated by TCRdb to about 2020). With regard to the full study: Two women and a few men aged 18 to 49 years were included in the cohort. Different laboratories and diverse techniques were used to prepare libraries and sequence TCR repertoires, to increase sequencing depth and limit assay-specific biases. For each donor, CD4 naive and CD4 memory were each run on three plates, CD8 naive on two plates, and CD8 memory on one plate. Each donor's leukapheresis produced roughly between roughly 0.85 and 10 billion PBMCs. To estimate repertoire size and how much clonotype sharing occurs between individuals, the study deeply sequenced the blood TCR repertoires of a handful of healthy adults. Broader findings and caveats from the paper: Higher generation probabilities were observed for clonotypes shared by all four sorted-subset donors than for non-shared clonotypes. Because the study included a small number of donors, the genetic and exposure-history diversity represented was limited. Larger estimated clonotype richness was generally found for naive subsets than for memory subsets. Sharing across a few donors was observed for about 5% of naive CD4, around 3.5% of naive CD8, over 2% of memory CD4, and roughly 0.4% of memory CD8 clonotypes. Only blood was sampled, and tissue TCR repertoires likely differ from those in blood. Incomplete sequencing was indicated by rarefaction of sorted-subset datasets, despite the large sequencing depth. Pairwise subsampling led to the expectation that sequencing depth would affect the degree of clonotype sharing among donors.

The CDR3 starts with the cysteine, ends with the phenylalanine, and has 14 residues. Only the CDR3 region is kept as DNA, spanning 42 bases read in frame from base 1. V gives up 2 bases and J gives up 1 base, and the segment between their germline ends measures 6 bases. From a lookup of the germline V gene (reference sequence), CDR1 and CDR2 are MNHNY and SVGAGI. Using the deep immunoSEQ assay, TCR CDR3 regions were amplified from genomic DNA by multiplex PCR. Genomic DNA extracted from each cell subset was distributed evenly over all wells of several immunoSEQ 96-well plates, and each plate served as one replicate. For sorted subsets, roughly 200 ng of genomic DNA, equivalent to about 30,000 T cell genomes, went into each replicate PCR. The purified libraries were quantified using a Qubit 3.0 fluorometer, sized with a Bioanalyzer 2100, and then quantified again using the KAPA Library Quantification kit. A separate single-read 150-cycle Illumina NextSeq 550 flow cell was used to sequence each immunoSEQ 96-well plate. The authors processed their data as follows. Because only junctional sequences without quality scores were contained in the immunoSEQ output, filtering matching that applied to full-length reads could not be performed. Sequences were annotated with PyIR, a Python wrapper for IgBLAST v1.9, and V/J genes and CDR3 were assigned using IMGT germline references. Reads were filtered out if the reads had weak V/J assignments (E-value above 1e-6), no CDR3, stop codons, out-of-frame junctions, or ambiguous translated residues. V3J clonotypes were defined as sequences sharing an identical inferred V gene, J gene, and CDR3 amino acid sequence. Percentage overlap between repertoires was computed as shared unique clonotypes divided by the size of the smaller repertoire. Repertoire richness was assessed with RTK rarefaction, the Chao1 estimator, and Recon v2.1 estimates of unobserved clonotypes. Generation probabilities for all TCRbeta clonotypes obtained by the gDNA method from a few donors were computed using OLGA. The clones in this table, taken by TCRdb from immuneACCESS, are in-frame only. Not every clone is retained; where verified, under half of the shortfall comes from an unresolved V gene, and the cause of the rest is unknown. The V and J calls and clone size are taken from that table; D and trimming were inferred from the DNA. In this sample the table shows millions of clones, 93% of which occur a single time. The top ten clones comprise 0.35% to 0.45% of the sample.

Healthy HIV-negative adults with no recently reported acute infections or vaccinations were included as donors. All donors were Caucasian adults living in Nashville, Tennessee, USA. CD4+ T cells were enriched through magnetic negative selection, after which naive cells were positively selected on CD45RA and the remaining negative fraction served as the memory subset. Blood was collected by leukapheresis, and PBMCs were isolated by Ficoll-Histopaque density gradient centrifugation and then cryopreserved in liquid nitrogen vapor phase. Analytical flow cytometry was used to check the purity and quantity of each magnetically sorted T cell population. Genomic DNA was isolated from every sorted fraction and measured by UV absorbance on a Nanodrop 2000c.

The sequence derives from a man aged 18 to 29 in good health. Some clones in this sample may be carry-over from other donors' samples. The chain joins TRBV6-6 to TRBJ1-5; TRBD1 is a weak D gene call, 6 bases matching. Material for sequencing was naive CD4+ T cells from PBMCs. Per the publication, the cell subset or site label means: CD45RA+ positively selected. The CDR3 region reads CASSYGTSNQPQHF. The bases are TGTGCCAGCAGTTACGGGACAAGCAATCAGCCCCAGCATTTT.